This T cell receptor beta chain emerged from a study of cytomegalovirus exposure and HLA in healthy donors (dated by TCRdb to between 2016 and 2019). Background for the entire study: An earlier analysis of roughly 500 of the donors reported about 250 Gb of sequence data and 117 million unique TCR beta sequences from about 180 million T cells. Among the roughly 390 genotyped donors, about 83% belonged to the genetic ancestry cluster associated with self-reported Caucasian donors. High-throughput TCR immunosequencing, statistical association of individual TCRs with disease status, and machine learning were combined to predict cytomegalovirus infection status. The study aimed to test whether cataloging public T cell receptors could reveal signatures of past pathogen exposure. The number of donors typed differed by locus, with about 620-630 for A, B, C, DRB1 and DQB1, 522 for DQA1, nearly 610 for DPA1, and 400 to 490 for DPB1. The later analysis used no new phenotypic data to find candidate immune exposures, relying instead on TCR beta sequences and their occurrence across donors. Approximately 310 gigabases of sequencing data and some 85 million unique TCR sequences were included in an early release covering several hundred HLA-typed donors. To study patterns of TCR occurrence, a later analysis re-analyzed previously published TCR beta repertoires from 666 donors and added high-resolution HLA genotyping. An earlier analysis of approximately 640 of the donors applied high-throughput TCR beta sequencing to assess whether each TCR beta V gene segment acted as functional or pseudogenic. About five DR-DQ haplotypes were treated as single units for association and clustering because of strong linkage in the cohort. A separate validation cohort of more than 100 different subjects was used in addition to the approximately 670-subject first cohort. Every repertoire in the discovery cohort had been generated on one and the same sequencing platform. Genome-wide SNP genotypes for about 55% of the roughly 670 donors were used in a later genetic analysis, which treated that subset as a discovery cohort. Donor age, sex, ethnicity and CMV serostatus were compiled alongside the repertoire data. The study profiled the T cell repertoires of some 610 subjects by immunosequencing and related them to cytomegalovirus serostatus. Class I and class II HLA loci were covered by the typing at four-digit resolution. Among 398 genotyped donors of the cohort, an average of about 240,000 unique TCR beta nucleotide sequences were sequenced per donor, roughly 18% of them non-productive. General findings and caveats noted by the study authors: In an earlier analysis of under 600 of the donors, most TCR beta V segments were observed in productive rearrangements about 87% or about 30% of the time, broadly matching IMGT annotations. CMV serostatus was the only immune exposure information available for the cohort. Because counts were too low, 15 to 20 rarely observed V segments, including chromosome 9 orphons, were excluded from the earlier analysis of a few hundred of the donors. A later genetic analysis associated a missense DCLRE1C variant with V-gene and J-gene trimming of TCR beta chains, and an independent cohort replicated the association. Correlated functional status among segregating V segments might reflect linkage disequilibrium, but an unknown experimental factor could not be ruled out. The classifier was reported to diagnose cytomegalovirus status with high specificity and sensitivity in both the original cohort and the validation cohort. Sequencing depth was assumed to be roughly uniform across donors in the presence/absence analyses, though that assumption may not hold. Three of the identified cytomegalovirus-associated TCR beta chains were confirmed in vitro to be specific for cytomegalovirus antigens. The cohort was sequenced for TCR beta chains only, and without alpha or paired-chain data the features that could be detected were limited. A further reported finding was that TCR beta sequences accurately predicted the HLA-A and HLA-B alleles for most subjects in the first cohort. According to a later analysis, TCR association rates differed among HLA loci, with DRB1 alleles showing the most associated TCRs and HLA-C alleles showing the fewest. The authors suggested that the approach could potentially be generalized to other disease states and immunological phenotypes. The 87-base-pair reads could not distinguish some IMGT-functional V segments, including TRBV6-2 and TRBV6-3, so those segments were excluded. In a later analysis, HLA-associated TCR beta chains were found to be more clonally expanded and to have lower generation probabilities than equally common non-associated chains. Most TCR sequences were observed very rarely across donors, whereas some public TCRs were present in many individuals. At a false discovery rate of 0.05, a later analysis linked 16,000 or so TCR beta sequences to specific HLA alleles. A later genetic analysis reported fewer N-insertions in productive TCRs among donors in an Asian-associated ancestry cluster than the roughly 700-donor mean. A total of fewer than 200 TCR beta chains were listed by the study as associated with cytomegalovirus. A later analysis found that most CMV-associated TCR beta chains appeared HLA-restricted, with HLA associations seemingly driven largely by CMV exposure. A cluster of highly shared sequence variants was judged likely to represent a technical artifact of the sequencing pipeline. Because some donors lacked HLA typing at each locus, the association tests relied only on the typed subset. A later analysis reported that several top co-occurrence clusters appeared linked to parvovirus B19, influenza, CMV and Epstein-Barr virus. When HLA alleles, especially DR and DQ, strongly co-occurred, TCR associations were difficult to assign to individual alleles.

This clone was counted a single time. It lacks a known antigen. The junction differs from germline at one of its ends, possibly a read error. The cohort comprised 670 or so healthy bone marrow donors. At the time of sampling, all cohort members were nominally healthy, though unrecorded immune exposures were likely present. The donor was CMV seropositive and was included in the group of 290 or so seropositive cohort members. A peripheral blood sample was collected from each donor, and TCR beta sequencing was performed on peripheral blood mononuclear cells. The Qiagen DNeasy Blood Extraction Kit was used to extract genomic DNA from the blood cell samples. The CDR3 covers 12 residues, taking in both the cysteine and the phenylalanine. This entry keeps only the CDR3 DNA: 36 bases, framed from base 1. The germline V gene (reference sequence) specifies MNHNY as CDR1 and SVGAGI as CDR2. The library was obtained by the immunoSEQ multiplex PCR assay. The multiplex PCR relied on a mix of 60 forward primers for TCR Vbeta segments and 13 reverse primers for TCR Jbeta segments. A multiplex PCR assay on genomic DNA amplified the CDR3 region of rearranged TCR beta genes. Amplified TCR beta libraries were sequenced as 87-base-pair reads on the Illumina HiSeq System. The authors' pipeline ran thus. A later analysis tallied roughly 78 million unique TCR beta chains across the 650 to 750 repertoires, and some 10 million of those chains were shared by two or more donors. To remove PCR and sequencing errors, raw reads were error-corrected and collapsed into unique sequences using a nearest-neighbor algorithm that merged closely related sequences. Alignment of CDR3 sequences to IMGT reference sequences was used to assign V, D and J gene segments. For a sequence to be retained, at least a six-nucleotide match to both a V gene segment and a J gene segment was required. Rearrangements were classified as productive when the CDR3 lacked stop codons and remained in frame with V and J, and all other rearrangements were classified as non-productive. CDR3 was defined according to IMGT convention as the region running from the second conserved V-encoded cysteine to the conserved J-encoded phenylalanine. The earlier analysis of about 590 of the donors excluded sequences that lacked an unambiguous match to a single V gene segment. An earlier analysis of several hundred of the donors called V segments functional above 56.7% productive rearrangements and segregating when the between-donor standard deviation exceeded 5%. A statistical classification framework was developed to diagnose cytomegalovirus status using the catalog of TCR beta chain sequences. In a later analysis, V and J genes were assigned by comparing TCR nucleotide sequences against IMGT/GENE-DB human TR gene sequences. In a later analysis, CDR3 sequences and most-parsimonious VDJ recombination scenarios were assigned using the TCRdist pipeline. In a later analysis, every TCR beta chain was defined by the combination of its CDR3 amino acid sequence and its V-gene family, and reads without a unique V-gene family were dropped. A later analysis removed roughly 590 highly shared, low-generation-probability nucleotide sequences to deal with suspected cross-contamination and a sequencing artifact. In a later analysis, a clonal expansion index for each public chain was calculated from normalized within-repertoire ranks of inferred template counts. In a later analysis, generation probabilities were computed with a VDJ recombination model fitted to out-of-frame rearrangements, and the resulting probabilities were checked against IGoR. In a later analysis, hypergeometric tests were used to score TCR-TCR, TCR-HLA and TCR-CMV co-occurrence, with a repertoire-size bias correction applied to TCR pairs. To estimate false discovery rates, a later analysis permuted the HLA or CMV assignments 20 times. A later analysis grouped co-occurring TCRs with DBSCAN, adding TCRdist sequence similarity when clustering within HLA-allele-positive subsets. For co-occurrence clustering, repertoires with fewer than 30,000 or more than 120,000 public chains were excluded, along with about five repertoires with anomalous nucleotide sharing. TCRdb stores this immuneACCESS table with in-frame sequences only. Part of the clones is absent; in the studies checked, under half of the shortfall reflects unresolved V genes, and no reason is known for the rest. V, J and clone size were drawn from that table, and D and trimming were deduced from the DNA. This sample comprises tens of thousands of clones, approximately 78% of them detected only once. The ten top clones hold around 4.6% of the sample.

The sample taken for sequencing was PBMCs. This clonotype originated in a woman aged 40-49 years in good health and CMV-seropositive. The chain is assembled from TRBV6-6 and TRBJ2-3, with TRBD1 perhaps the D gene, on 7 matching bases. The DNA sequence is TGTGCCGGCAGTCAGGGGGGAGGTACGCAGTATTTT. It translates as CAGSQGGGTQYF.